The entry that follows covers one TCR beta chain sequence. The target antigen is unknown. Naive-designated CD8 cells lacked CD45RO, were positively enriched for CCR7, and omitted terminally differentiated effector memory CD45RA+ cells. The data are from a study of shared clonotypes between healthy human individuals. Libraries were prepared by immunoSEQ multiplex PCR; TCRdb keeps only in-frame clonotypes and omits some of them. This table holds over 750,000 clones, just over 95% found once. Study-level points and caveats: Rarefaction exposed incomplete sorted-subset sequencing despite large depth. Genetic and exposure-history diversity was limited by the few donors.

This TCR was sampled from a man younger than 45 in good health. Sequencing used naive CD8+ T cells sorted from blood.

CDR3 amino acids: CASSSNQEGRNTEAFF. The CDR3 DNA follows: TGTGCCAGCAGCTCTAATCAGGAGGGAAGAAACACTGAAGCTTTCTTT. The genes are TRBV7-9 and TRBJ1-1; D is unclear. The V gene's germline CDR1 is SEHNR and CDR2 FQNEAQ (reference sequence). V was shortened by 4 bases and J by 2 bases, with 17 bases between the two germline ends. This CDR3 has 16 residues.